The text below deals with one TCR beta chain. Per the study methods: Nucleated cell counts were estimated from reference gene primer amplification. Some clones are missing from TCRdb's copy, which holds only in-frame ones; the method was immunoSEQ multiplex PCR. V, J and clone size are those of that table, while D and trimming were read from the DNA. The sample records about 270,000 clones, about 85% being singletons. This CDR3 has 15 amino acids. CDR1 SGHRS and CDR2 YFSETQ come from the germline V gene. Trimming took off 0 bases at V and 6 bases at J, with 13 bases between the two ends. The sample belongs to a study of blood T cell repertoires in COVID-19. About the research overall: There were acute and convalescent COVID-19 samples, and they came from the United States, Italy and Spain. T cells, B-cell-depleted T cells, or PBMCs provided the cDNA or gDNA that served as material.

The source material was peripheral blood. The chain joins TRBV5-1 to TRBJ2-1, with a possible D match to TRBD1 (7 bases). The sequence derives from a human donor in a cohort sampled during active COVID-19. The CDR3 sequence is CASSLAQGGINEQFF. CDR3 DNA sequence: TGCGCCAGCAGCTTGGCCCAGGGGGGCATCAATGAGCAGTTCTTC.